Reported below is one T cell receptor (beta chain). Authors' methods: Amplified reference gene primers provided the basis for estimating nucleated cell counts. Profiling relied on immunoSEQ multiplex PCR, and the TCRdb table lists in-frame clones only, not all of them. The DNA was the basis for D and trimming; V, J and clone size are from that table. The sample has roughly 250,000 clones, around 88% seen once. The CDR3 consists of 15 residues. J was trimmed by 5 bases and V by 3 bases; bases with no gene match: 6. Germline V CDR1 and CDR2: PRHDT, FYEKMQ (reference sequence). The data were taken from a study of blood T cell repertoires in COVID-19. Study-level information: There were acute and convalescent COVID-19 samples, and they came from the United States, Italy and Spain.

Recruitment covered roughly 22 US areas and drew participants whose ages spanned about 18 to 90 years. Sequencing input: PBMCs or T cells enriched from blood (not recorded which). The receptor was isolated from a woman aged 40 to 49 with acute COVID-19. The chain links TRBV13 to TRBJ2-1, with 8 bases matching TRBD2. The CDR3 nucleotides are TGTGCCAGCAGCTTTGCGGGGGGCGCGGACAATGAGCAGTTCTTC. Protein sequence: CASSFAGGADNEQFF.